The sequence of this TCR beta chain was determined in a study of T cells in Graves' hyperthyroidism and ophthalmopathy (dated by TCRdb to between 2017 and 2020). At the level of the whole study: Peripheral blood samples were taken at the time of initial diagnosis, prior to any treatment. TCR V-J signatures able to tell the groups apart were searched for in a discovery cohort of 90 to 100 patients, of whom about 40 had Graves' ophthalmopathy and about 60 had stable Graves' hyperthyroidism. An independent validation cohort of about 20 hyperthyroidism patients and 17 patients who later progressed to ophthalmopathy tested prospective prediction of ophthalmopathy. The roughly 94 discovery patients were randomly split 7:3 into training and test sets. In more than 5 Graves' hyperthyroidism patients, the study also compared T-cell repertoires from thyroid tissue with T-cell repertoires from blood. Following sampling, methimazole starting at 30 mg daily was given to hyperthyroidism patients, and high-dose intravenous methylprednisolone was given to ophthalmopathy patients. The paper describes TCR Vbeta CDR3 sequencing of roughly 130 peripheral blood samples, made up of approximately 40 ophthalmopathy patients, 70 to 80 hyperthyroidism patients and some 17 progressor patients. General conclusions and limits of the study: No statistical method was used to set the sample size in advance, and investigators knew the group allocation. Blood samples also contained most of the expanded thyroid clonotypes (frequency above 0.001), which suggests that blood repertoires may reflect thyroid immune responses. A model built on a 13 V-J signature distinguished ophthalmopathy from stable hyperthyroidism, reaching over 85% sensitivity and approximately 81% specificity in cross-validation and 80%/75% in testing. In validation, progression to ophthalmopathy was predicted by the model with more than 65% sensitivity and 72.22% specificity, a median of 6.5 months before onset.

TCR beta CDR3 regions were amplified from RNA transcripts. A first-round RT-PCR of the TCR CDR3 used the HTBI primer set with the Qiagen OneStep RT-PCR kit. Libraries were constructed in a second round of multiplex PCR, after which size selection and purification were performed. Paired-end sequencing of the libraries was performed with 100 bp reads on an Illumina HiSeq2000. In the authors' own workflow: Raw data were processed with SOAPnuke, discarding reads with adapters, uncalled bases, mean Phred below 15, or no exact constant-primer or identifier match. COPE v1.2.5 was used to merge the high-quality paired reads, and each unique nucleotide sequence was defined as a clonotype. MiTCR v1.1 was used to align clonotypes to the IMGT TRBV, TRBD and TRBJ reference segments. Analysis was restricted to V-J combinations with a frequency above 0.0001, which covered 99.2% of repertoires. The TCS score was defined as the ratio of F50 (clonal expansion) to E x V (chaos), calculated using BLOSUM62-based TCRdist between CDR3 peptides within each V-J. Welch's t-statistics and random forest reduced roughly 530 V-J features to roughly 13, which were used in a naive Bayes classifier (R e1071). TCRdb reran the public reads through fastp at Q25 and MiXCR, keeping productive beta chains. Every distinct CDR3 protein forms one entry, paired with its most common genes and DNA. The V and J calls shown here were made by TCRdb, not taken from the authors' results. This sample holds more than 500,000 distinct CDR3 sequences; around 16% were observed only once. Approximately 3.9% of the sample is held by the ten biggest clonotypes.

V is pared back by 8 bases and J by 5 bases, with 24 bases lying between the germline termini. As encoded in the germline V gene, CDR1 is MDHEN while CDR2 is SYDVKM. The CDR3 contains 16 residues, cysteine and phenylalanine counted. Only the CDR3 region is kept as DNA, spanning 48 bases read in frame from base 1. Stable Graves' hyperthyroidism was defined as no progression to ophthalmopathy during 18 months of follow-up. Hyperthyroidism patients were aged 18 to 65 years and newly diagnosed, with disease duration of less than 2 months. Patients with uncontrolled infections, other autoimmune diseases, pregnancy or lactation were excluded. Diagnoses relied on clinical symptoms, serum thyroxine and TRAb, thyroid ultrasound and orbital computed tomography. PBMCs were separated from under 12 ml of fresh peripheral blood using Ficoll-Paque density gradient centrifugation. Trizol reagent was used to extract total RNA, and RNA quality was then checked on an Agilent 2100 Bioanalyzer.

This clonotype was seen many times. This receptor's antigen is unknown. No base quality information exists; no much larger clone differs at one position. The TCR originated in a woman younger than 45 with Graves' hyperthyroidism. The sequencing sample was made of blood. The receptor chain draws on TRBV28 and TRBJ2-5, and possibly TRBD2, on 6 matching bases. The nucleotide sequence reads as follows: TGTGCCAGCGGTGCGGTAAGGGGACGAGGGAGGGAGACCCAGTACTTC. It translates to CASGAVRGRGRETQYF.